These 27 T cell receptor beta chains were all obtained from the same sample, sequenced in a study of sequential checkpoint blockade in melanoma. The treatment denotes: randomized to nivolumab then ipilimumab (arm A) or the reverse (arm B). Generated by immunoSEQ multiplex PCR, the TCRdb table keeps only in-frame clones and is missing some. Among over 750 clones listed, approximately 25% were seen once. This material consisted of tumor tissue (inferred from file names), taken from a patient given nivolumab and ipilimumab in sequence. The receptors shown here come from a human donor with melanoma.

This clone was seen only a few times. The CDR3 sequence is CASSQVSGHEQYF. CDR3 nucleotide sequence: TGCGCCAGCAGCCAAGTGTCAGGGCACGAGCAGTACTTC. The genes are TRBV4-1 and TRBJ2-7, with D tentatively TRBD1 (5 bases). In germline, CDR1 is MGHRA, CDR2 YSYEKL. The V end was cut by 1 base, the J end by 5 bases, with 9 bases between. The CDR3 length is 13 residues.

This clone has just a few counts. CDR3: CASFLTGDRAFF. Here the CDR3 DNA reads TGTGCCAGCTTTTTAACAGGGGATCGGGCTTTCTTT. This chain links TRBV12-5 with TRBJ1-1; 7 nucleotides agree with TRBD1. This CDR3 is built from 12 residues. The germline CDR1 and CDR2 sequences are LGHNT and FRNRAP.

This clone was observed a handful of times. The chain joins TRBV12-5 to TRBJ1-1; D gene uncertain. The CDR3 has 12 amino acids. Germline assignment: CDR1 LGHNT and CDR2 FRNRAP. The CDR3 DNA reads TGTGCCAGCACCCCCGAGAACACTGAAGCTTTCTTT. This encodes CASTPENTEAFF.

The chain combines TRBV7-5 with TRBJ1-2. TRBV7-5 is assigned pseudogene status. The CDR3 is 14 amino acids. For the CDR3, the DNA is TGTGCCAGCAGCTCTTTGGGGGGCGGCTATGGCTACACCTTC. Its translation: CASSSLGGGYGYTF.

The chain has TRBV14 and TRBJ2-7, with D perhaps TRBD1 or TRBD2 (6 bases each). The CDR3 spans 11 residues. Germline CDR1 reads SGHDN; CDR2 reads FVKESK. Trimming cost V 8 bases and J 6 bases, with 11 bases left between them. The CDR3 DNA reads as TGTGCCAGCCTACAGGGAGGCGAGCAGTACTTC. This codes for CASLQGGEQYF.

The chain employs TRBV15 and TRBJ2-1, with 9 bases matching TRBD2. The CDR3 totals 16 residues. V lost 0 bases to trimming and J lost 8 bases; unmatched junction nucleotides: 8. Germline lookup yields CDR1 LNHNV and CDR2 YYDKDF (reference sequence). CDR3 protein: CATSRDGLAGVHEQFF. CDR3 bases: TGTGCCACCAGCAGAGATGGTTTAGCGGGAGTGCATGAGCAGTTCTTC. The full variable domain, rest sourced from reference TRBV15 and TRBJ2-1, is DAMVIQNPRYQVTQFGKPVTLSCSQTLNHNVMYWYQQKSSQAPKLLFHYYDKDFNNEADTPDNFQSRRPNTSFCFLDIRSPGLGDTAMYLCATSRDGLAGVHEQFFGPGTRLTVL.

The V and J genes are TRBV29-1 and TRBJ2-1; D possibly matches TRBD1 or TRBD2 (5 bases each). The CDR3 spans 15 residues. Trimming stripped 1 base from V and 8 bases from J, with 18 bases between. In germline, CDR1 is SQVTM, CDR2 ANQGSEA. The CDR3 protein is CSVEVAGRVGDEQFF. The CDR3 region has the DNA TGCAGCGTTGAAGTGGCCGGCAGGGTGGGGGATGAGCAGTTCTTC.

The rearrangement uses TRBV30 and TRBJ2-1; no firm D call. The CDR3 covers 14 residues. The germline V and J ends were trimmed by 3 bases and 7 bases, with 16 bases remaining between them. Germline CDR1 and CDR2: GTSNPN and SVGIG (reference sequence). In nucleotides, the CDR3 is TGTGCCTGGAGCCGAGGCCTGGAGAATAATGAGCAGTTCTTC. Its protein product is CAWSRGLENNEQFF.

By proportion, this clone is medium-sized. This chain uses TRBV11-3 with TRBJ2-1; 7 bases are shared with TRBD2. CDR3 length: 16 amino acids. CDR1 and CDR2 (germline): SGHNT, YENEEA. After removal of 4 bases from V and 1 base from J, the junction contained 7 bases not matched to a gene. CDR3 protein: CASSSQRGGSYNEQFF. The CDR3 DNA reads TGTGCCAGCAGCTCACAGCGGGGAGGGTCCTACAATGAGCAGTTCTTC.

By sample share, this clone is large. V gene TRBV9 combines with J gene TRBJ2-3, with 14 bases matching TRBD2. The CDR3 is 15 residues long. V shed 5 bases, J shed 5 bases, and the junction held 4 bases outside the gene matches. From germline, CDR1 is SGDLS and CDR2 YYNGEE. This CDR3 is CASSEGTSGRDTQYF. The CDR3 nucleotides read TGTGCCAGCAGTGAAGGGACTAGCGGGAGAGATACGCAGTATTTT.

This chain joins TRBV11-3 and TRBJ2-7; 8 bases match TRBD1. Germline V lookup: CDR1 SGHNT, CDR2 YENEEA. The CDR3 is 15 residues long. The V segment lost 5 bases and the J segment 7 bases; nucleotides outside the gene matches: 13. Here the CDR3 DNA reads TGTGCCAGCAGCAACTTGGACAGGGTAGGTGAGGAGCAGTACTTC. It encodes CASSNLDRVGEEQYF.

J is TRBJ1-4 and V is TRBV6-8; possible D gene TRBD1, 6 bases. The germline V gene has CDR1 MNHGY and CDR2 SAAAGT. V was cut by 6 bases and J by 6 bases, with 14 bases left in between. This CDR3 has 14 amino acids. The CDR3 spells CASSYAGDDEKLFF. The DNA of the CDR3 is TGTGCCAGCAGCTACGCAGGGGATGATGAAAAACTGTTTTTT.

Judged by abundance, this clone is medium-sized. V gene TRBV4-1 combines with J gene TRBJ2-1; no definite D call. CDR1 and CDR2 (germline): MGHRA, YSYEKL. The CDR3 has 15 residues. Trimming removed 7 bases at V and 2 bases at J, with 15 bases between. CDR3 nucleotides: TGCGCCAGCAAGGTAGAAGCGTCTACCTACAATGAGCAGTTCTTC. Protein product: CASKVEASTYNEQFF.

The rearrangement uses TRBV5-1 and TRBJ1-1, with unresolved D. The germline gives CDR1 SGHRS, CDR2 YFSETQ. V gave up 1 base and J gave up 4 bases, with 17 bases separating them. The CDR3 sequence is 16 residues long. CDR3 amino acids: CASSLWSTTKGTEAFF. CDR3 bases: TGCGCCAGCAGCTTGTGGTCGACGACCAAAGGCACTGAAGCTTTCTTT.

The V gene is TRBV19, the J gene TRBJ1-6; D is ambiguous. CDR3 length equals 15 residues. Germline lookup yields CDR1 LNHDA and CDR2 SQIVND (reference sequence). The V and J ends lost 0 bases and 8 bases respectively, with 11 bases between them. The CDR3 protein is CASSIDSDYYSPLHF. The CDR3 region has the DNA TGTGCCAGTAGTATAGATTCCGACTACTATTCACCCCTCCACTTT.

This clone is deemed hyperexpanded. V and J are TRBV28 and TRBJ1-1; maybe TRBD1 (6 bases). This CDR3 has 13 amino acids. V lost 7 bases to trimming and J lost 11 bases, with 20 bases between them. Germline loops: CDR1 MDHEN, CDR2 SYDVKM. The CDR3 coding sequence is TGTGCCAGCACCACAGGGCACCGTACTGTCGCTTTCTTT. It translates to CASTTGHRTVAFF. The whole variable domain, remainder taken from reference TRBV28 and TRBJ1-1, is DVKVTQSSRYLVKRTGEKVFLECVQDMDHENMFWYRQDPGLGLRLIYFSYDVKMKEKGDIPEGYSVSREKKERFSLILESASTNQTSMYLCASTTGHRTVAFFGQGTRLTVV.

This clone was seen more than once but under ten times. The chain has TRBV19 and TRBJ1-1; D not resolved. In germline, CDR1 is LNHDA, CDR2 SQIVND (reference sequence). There are 13 residues in the CDR3. Trimming pared 1 base from V and 1 base from J, leaving 4 bases between. This CDR3 reads CASSIGRNTEAFF. CDR3 nucleotides: TGTGCCAGTAGTATAGGCAGGAACACTGAAGCTTTCTTT.

The CDR3 loop is CASRGGATGWATEAFF. CDR3 sequence (DNA): TGCGCCAGCAGGGGGGGGGCCACAGGGTGGGCCACTGAAGCTTTCTTT. This sequence joins TRBV5-1 and TRBJ1-1; TRBD1 might be the D (6 bases). The CDR3 is 16 amino acids. Trimming cost V 5 bases and J 4 bases, with 21 bases left between them. Germline lookup yields CDR1 SGHRS and CDR2 YFSETQ.

The J gene is TRBJ1-5, the V gene TRBV28; D call uncertain. Trimming took 7 bases from V and 1 from J, leaving 5 bases between them. The CDR3 runs to 12 residues. Germline V gene data show CDR1 as MDHEN and CDR2 as SYDVKM. CDR3 nucleotides: TGTGCCAGCACACTGAGCAATCAGCCCCAGCATTTT. Amino acid sequence: CASTLSNQPQHF. Drawing the rest from reference TRBV28 and TRBJ1-5, the complete variable domain is DVKVTQSSRYLVKRTGEKVFLECVQDMDHENMFWYRQDPGLGLRLIYFSYDVKMKEKGDIPEGYSVSREKKERFSLILESASTNQTSMYLCASTLSNQPQHFGDGTRLSIL.

The rearrangement joins TRBV5-1 to TRBJ1-3, with D possibly TRBD1 on 5 matching bases. Trimming removed 4 bases at V and 2 bases at J, with 10 bases between. The CDR3 has 14 amino acids. From germline, CDR1 is SGHRS and CDR2 YFSETQ. CDR3 nucleotide sequence: TGCGCCAGCAGCCTTGGGACGACTGGAAACACCATATATTTT. It yields the protein CASSLGTTGNTIYF.

This clone was picked up a small number of times. This chain uses TRBV19 with TRBJ1-2; D gene unclear. Germline assignment: CDR1 LNHDA and CDR2 SQIVND (reference sequence). The length of the CDR3 is 11 residues. The germline V and J ends were trimmed by 6 bases and 4 bases, with 6 bases remaining between them. CDR3 sequence: CASRSGYGYTF. For the CDR3, the DNA is TGTGCCAGTAGATCTGGCTATGGCTACACCTTC.

The chain employs TRBV19 and TRBJ2-5; TRBD1 or TRBD2 may be the D gene (6 bases each). The V gene lost 3 bases and the J gene lost 4 bases, with 12 bases spanning the gap. The CDR3 contains 14 residues. The germline V gene has CDR1 LNHDA and CDR2 SQIVND (reference sequence). The CDR3 spells CASSIGGGGETQYF. CDR3 in DNA: TGTGCCAGTAGTATCGGCGGAGGGGGAGAGACCCAGTACTTC.

The CDR3 reads CASSEETGRMGGYTF. In nucleotides, the CDR3 is TGTGCCAGCAGTGAAGAGACAGGGAGAATGGGGGGCTACACCTTC. This chain uses TRBV9 with TRBJ1-2, with 7 bases that match TRBD1. Germline V lookup: CDR1 SGDLS, CDR2 YYNGEE. With 5 bases clipped from V and 8 bases from J, the junction kept 15 bases outside the gene matches. The CDR3 spans 15 residues.

The chain uses TRBV28 and TRBJ1-2; D ambiguous. Trimming removed 3 bases at V and 1 base at J, with 6 bases between. The germline gives CDR1 MDHEN, CDR2 SYDVKM. CDR3 length: 13 residues. The CDR3 sequence is CASSFDYNYGYTF. The DNA for the CDR3 is TGTGCCAGCAGTTTCGACTATAACTATGGCTACACCTTC.

The CDR3 protein is CASSPDRGKQETQYF. The CDR3 region has the DNA TGTGCCAGCTCCCCGGACAGGGGGAAGCAAGAGACCCAGTACTTC. The V and J genes are TRBV18 and TRBJ2-5; 10 bases are a match to TRBD1. Germline V gene sequence: CDR1 KGHSH, CDR2 LQKENI. V trimming: 6 bases; J trimming: 2 bases; junction bases outside the gene matches: 6. There are 15 residues in the CDR3. Full variable domain (outside the CDR3, taken from reference TRBV18 and TRBJ2-5): NAGVMQNPRHLVRRRGQEARLRCSPMKGHSHVYWYRQLPEEGLKFMVYLQKENIIDESGMPKERFSAEFPKEGPSILRIQQVVRGDSAAYFCASSPDRGKQETQYFGPGTRLLVL.

In its sample, this clone ranks as medium-sized (0.01 to 0.1%). CDR3: CASSVEAQSKPQHF. CDR3 bases: TGTGCCAGCAGCGTAGAGGCCCAGTCGAAGCCCCAGCATTTT. The chain has TRBV9 and TRBJ1-5; D gene unclear. V was trimmed by 0 bases and J by 8 bases, leaving 12 bases between them. Germline V lookup: CDR1 SGDLS, CDR2 YYNGEE. This CDR3 region has 14 residues. The full variable domain, in which reference TRBV9 and TRBJ1-5 provide the parts outside the CDR3, is DSGVTQTPKHLITATGQRVTLRCSPRSGDLSVYWYQQSLDQGLQFLIQYYNGEERAKGNILERFSAQQFPDLHSELNLSSLELGDSALYFCASSVEAQSKPQHFGDGTRLSIL.

The chain employs TRBV25-1 and TRBJ1-2; D is possibly TRBD1 (6 bases). The CDR3 covers 12 residues. The germline V gene has CDR1 MGHDK and CDR2 SYGVNS. Trimming took 8 bases from V and 10 from J, leaving 17 bases between them. CDR3 coding DNA: TGTGCCAGCGGGGGGGCCTACAGCCCCTACACCTTC. Translated: CASGGAYSPYTF.